The 14 T cell receptor beta chains below all came from one sample that was sequenced in a study of T cell responses to AZD1222 COVID-19 vaccine. Clones were read by immunoSEQ multiplex PCR, and TCRdb kept only the in-frame ones, dropping some. Counted here are about 92,000 clones, just over 85% occurring once; the ten biggest clones make up approximately 10%. The sample consisted of peripheral blood, taken on day 0 of AZD1222 vaccination. These receptors were taken from an adult in good health.

CDR3 DNA: TGTGCCAGTAGTCCACAGGTAGCTAACTATGGCTACACCTTC. This gives the protein CASSPQVANYGYTF. The gene calls are TRBV19 and TRBJ1-2; maybe TRBD1 (5 bases). Deletions cut 5 bases from V and 0 bases from J, with 10 bases between. This CDR3 is built from 14 residues. Per germline, CDR1 LNHDA and CDR2 SQIVND (reference sequence).

This chain uses TRBV10-3 with TRBJ2-1, with a tentative D call TRBD2 (6 bases). CDR1 is ENHRY, CDR2 SYGVKD, per germline. Trimming removed 0 bases from V and 7 bases from J, with 16 bases in between. This CDR3 comprises 16 residues. In nucleotides, the CDR3 is TGTGCCATCAGTGAGTCGATGCGGGAAGGTGGTAATGAGCAGTTCTTC. Amino acids: CAISESMREGGNEQFF.

The V call is TRBV2, the J call TRBJ1-2, with 9 bases fitting TRBD1. Germline V gene lookup returns CDR1 SNHLY and CDR2 FYNNEI. The CDR3 is made up of 15 amino acids. Trimming cost V 9 bases and J 1 base; bases outside gene matches: 9. CDR3 sequence reads: CASEMGQGVNYGYTF. CDR3 nucleotide sequence: TGTGCCAGTGAGATGGGACAGGGAGTTAACTATGGCTACACCTTC.

V usage is TRBV5-1 and J usage is TRBJ1-6, with TRBD1 identical over 8 bases. The CDR3 spans 14 residues. V gave up 4 bases and J gave up 7 bases; unmatched junction bases: 4. Germline V gene lookup returns CDR1 SGHRS and CDR2 YFSETQ. The DNA of the CDR3 is TGCGCCAGCAGCGGACGGGACAGGAATTCACCCCTCCACTTT. It yields the protein CASSGRDRNSPLHF.

Worth noting for this clone: Other nucleotide sequences in the sample specify the same CDR3. The V gene is TRBV6-6, the J gene TRBJ1-5; D is undetermined. The V end was cut by 0 bases, the J end by 7 bases, with 4 bases between. The CDR3 extends over 12 amino acids. Germline V gene data show CDR1 as MNHNY and CDR2 as SVGAGI (reference sequence). In DNA form, the CDR3 reads TGTGCCAGCAGTTACTCTAGCCAGCCCCAGCATTTT. This sequence encodes CASSYSSQPQHF.

V is TRBV21-1 and J is TRBJ2-7; TRBD1, the table's D call, was not compared with the DNA. TRBV21-1 is deemed a pseudogene. The CDR3 contains 17 residues. CDR3 sequence (DNA): TGTGCCAGCACCAACACCCGGAAGACAGGGGGAGGGTTCGAGCAGTACTTC. Translating gives CASTNTRKTGGGFEQYF.

This clone was detected once. The V gene is TRBV2, the J gene TRBJ2-2; unclear D gene. The V gene lost 6 bases and the J gene lost 6 bases, with 11 bases spanning the gap. The CDR3 runs 13 residues. Germline loops: CDR1 SNHLY, CDR2 FYNNEI. The CDR3 sequence: CASRVRSAGELFF. The CDR3 coding sequence is TGTGCCAGCAGAGTCCGATCGGCCGGGGAGCTGTTTTTT.

The V call is TRBV18, the J call TRBJ1-1; D ambiguous. The CDR3 loop spans 15 amino acids. Germline loops: CDR1 KGHSH, CDR2 LQKENI. V shed 3 bases and J shed 4 bases, with 15 bases lying between them. CDR3 sequence: CASSPRPGESTEAFF. CDR3 bases: TGTGCCAGCTCACCTCGGCCCGGAGAAAGCACTGAAGCTTTCTTT.

This clone has a handful of counts. The V call is TRBV7-2, the J call TRBJ1-2, with D maybe TRBD1 (5 bases). The V and J ends lost 4 bases and 4 bases respectively, with 25 bases between them. Germline V lookup: CDR1 SGHTA, CDR2 FQGNSA. The length of the CDR3 is 18 residues. This CDR3 is CASSSKRAGPSGIYGYTF. CDR3 DNA: TGTGCCAGCAGCTCTAAGCGGGCGGGACCGTCAGGGATCTATGGCTACACCTTC. Complete variable domain (other parts from reference TRBV7-2 and TRBJ1-2): GAGVSQSPSNKVTEKGKDVELRCDPISGHTALYWYRQSLGQGLEFLIYFQGNSAPDKSGLPSDRFSAERTGGSVSTLTIQRTQQEDSAVYLCASSSKRAGPSGIYGYTFGSGTRLTVV.

The V call is TRBV5-1, the J call TRBJ2-3, with TRBD1 identical over 7 bases. V lost 4 bases, J lost 0 bases, and 8 bases stayed unmatched. CDR3 length equals 16 residues. Germline V gene lookup returns CDR1 SGHRS and CDR2 YFSETQ. The DNA of the CDR3 is TGCGCCAGCAGCGCAGGACAGGTGGGAAGCACAGATACGCAGTATTTT. Its translation: CASSAGQVGSTDTQYF.

The CDR3 loop is CASSTSSGGNYEQYF. The CDR3 DNA reads as TGCGCCAGCAGCACTTCTAGCGGGGGAAACTACGAGCAGTACTTC. The chain recombines TRBV5-1 with TRBJ2-7; TRBD2 agrees at 10 bases. In germline, CDR1 is SGHRS, CDR2 YFSETQ. Germline trimming cut 4 bases from V and 3 bases from J; bases unmatched to any gene: 7. CDR3 length: 15 amino acids.

The chain carries TRBV29-1 and TRBJ1-1, with D unclear. Trimming left V 4 bases short and J 1 base short, with 4 bases between. In germline, CDR1 is SQVTM, CDR2 ANQGSEA. The CDR3 runs to 11 residues. CDR3 DNA: TGCAGCGTTGCCACGAACACTGAAGCTTTCTTT. This codes for CSVATNTEAFF.

The chain links TRBV5-5 to TRBJ2-7; possibly TRBD1 for D (6 bases). Germline V gene data show CDR1 as SGHKS and CDR2 as YYEKEE (reference sequence). The CDR3 length is 16 residues. Trimming removed 4 bases at V and 0 bases at J, with 17 bases between. The CDR3 nucleotides read TGTGCCAGCAGCCCTCCTATTCAGGGGAGCTCCTACGAGCAGTACTTC. It specifies CASSPPIQGSSYEQYF.

The chain employs TRBV12-3 or TRBV12-4 and TRBJ2-7; 9 bases line up with TRBD1. The CDR3 is 13 amino acids. Unmatched junction bases numbered 2, after V lost 5 bases and J lost 3 bases. As DNA, the CDR3 is TGTGCCAGCAGTCGGGACAGGGTCTACGAGCAGTACTTC. Translating it yields CASSRDRVYEQYF.